This T cell receptor beta chain was sequenced during a study of T cell repertoires in ileal Crohn's disease. The wider study: At surgery, around 40% of patients smoked, with median disease duration roughly 8.3 years.

This CDR3 spans 11 amino acids. The germline V gene encodes CDR1 SEHNR and CDR2 FQNEAQ (reference sequence). Trimming shortened V by 6 bases and J by 14 bases, and 13 bases separated the two germline ends. This clone was counted between two and nine times. Libraries were prepared by immunoSEQ multiplex PCR; TCRdb keeps only in-frame clonotypes and omits some of them. The sample consists of over 7,500 clones, approximately 82% of them appearing once. Sequenced: ileal tissue. The sequence derives from an adult with Crohn's disease. V gene TRBV7-9 combines with J gene TRBJ1-4; possible D gene TRBD1, 5 bases. CDR3 coding DNA: TGTGCCAGCAGTGCAGGGTTCGCGCTGTTTTTT. Translated, it gives CASSAGFALFF.